The TCR beta chain under discussion was sequenced for a study of shared clonotypes between healthy human individuals. Naive CD8 cells were CD45RO-negative, positively selected for CCR7, excluding terminally differentiated effector memory CD45RA+ cells. Assay used: immunoSEQ multiplex PCR; TCRdb lists only in-frame clones, some missing. The sample holds about 1,800,000 clones, approximately 95% seen once. The trim removed 5 bases at V and 3 bases at J, leaving 2 bases unmatched. The CDR3 totals 14 residues. Germline CDR1 SGHVS, CDR2 FNYEAQ. The chain couples TRBV7-6 to TRBJ2-3; TRBD2 matches 10 bases. The sequence derives from a man younger than 35 in good health. Sequencing was performed on naive CD8+ T cells sorted from blood. The DNA for the CDR3 is TGTGCCAGCAGCGATAGCGGGGGGACAGATACGCAGTATTTT. Protein sequence: CASSDSGGTDTQYF.